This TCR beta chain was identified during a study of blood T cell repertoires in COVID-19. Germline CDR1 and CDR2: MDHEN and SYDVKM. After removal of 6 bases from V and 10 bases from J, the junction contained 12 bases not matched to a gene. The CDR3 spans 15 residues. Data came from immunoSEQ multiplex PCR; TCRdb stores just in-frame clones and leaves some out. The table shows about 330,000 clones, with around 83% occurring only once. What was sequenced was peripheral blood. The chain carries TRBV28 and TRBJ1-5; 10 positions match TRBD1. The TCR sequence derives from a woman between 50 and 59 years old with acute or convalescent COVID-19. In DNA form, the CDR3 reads TGTGCCAGCAGAGCGCCCGGGACAGGGGTGAGACCCCAGCATTTT. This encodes CASRAPGTGVRPQHF. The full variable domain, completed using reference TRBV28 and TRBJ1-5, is DVKVTQSSRYLVKRTGEKVFLECVQDMDHENMFWYRQDPGLGLRLIYFSYDVKMKEKGDIPEGYSVSREKKERFSLILESASTNQTSMYLCASRAPGTGVRPQHFGDGTRLSIL.